This TCR delta chain originates from a study of γδ T cells in repeated Plasmodium falciparum infection. Germline V gene data show CDR1 as TSWWSYY and CDR2 as QGS. This CDR3 has 21 residues. The V and J ends lost 2 bases and 0 bases respectively, with 28 bases between them. Vgamma9/Vdelta2+ and Vdelta2-negative gammadelta T cells were flow-sorted from PBMC for bulk sequencing. A note on this clone: As yet, its antigen is unknown. The protein in TCRdb stems from a much larger clone and differs at residue 10 from this DNA's translation, likely a read error; here the protein is translated from the DNA.

Both TRG and TRD chains were sequenced from each sorted sample. TCRdb reprocessed the multiplex PCR reads through CATT. This table holds about 57,000 delta-chain clones, around 1.8% found once. Study observations and caveats: Repeated controlled infections reportedly drove waves of new clonotype selection in Vdelta2-negative, mostly Vdelta1+, gammadelta repertoires.

This rearrangement joins TRDV1 to TRDJ1; the D gene is possibly TRDD3 (5 bases). Because TCRdb records no J gene, it was assigned here through a match of the DNA to germline. Material for sequencing was gamma-delta T cells from blood. The receptor was derived from a pool of human donors (malaria-infected and uninfected, not separated). The CDR3 DNA sequence: TGTGCTCTTGGGGAAATGAACACCGGGGAATACGCAGTAAGGTACACCGATAAACTCATCTTT. Protein: CALGEMNTGEYAVRYTDKLIF.